This T cell receptor (beta chain) was documented in a study of relationships among human T cell subsets. Study-wide results and limits: Bead-based sorting did not rule out CD4+CD8+ double-positive cells.

Comments on this clonotype: The antigen remains undetermined.

Per the germline V gene, CDR1 is LNHDA and CDR2 is SQIVND (reference sequence). V lost 6 bases and J 1 base, leaving 9 bases between the germline ends. This CDR3 spans 13 amino acids. TCR alpha and beta CDR3s were amplified from mRNA by semiquantitative ARM-PCR. ARM-PCR used tagged nested gene-specific primers, then communal superprimers for exponential amplification. One entry per CDR3 protein, called by TCRdb with MiXCR from the multiplex PCR reads. The repertoire consists of 10,000 to 15,000 distinct CDR3 sequences, with around 67% occurring once and the leading ten covering roughly 27%. The Th1 cells were the flow-through after CD25, CD56 and CD294 bead selections.

This clonotype was obtained from a man aged 35 to 55 in good health. The chain joins TRBV19 to TRBJ1-2, with a weak D call TRBD1 (5 bases). The sample was CD4+ Th1 cells sorted from blood. This CDR3 reads CASRRDGNYGYTF. CDR3 nucleotide sequence: TGTGCCAGTAGAAGGGACGGTAACTATGGCTACACCTTC.